These T cell receptor beta chains were read from a single sample in a study of T cell repertoires in cytomegalovirus infection. One entry per CDR3 protein results from TCRdb running MiXCR on the reads. This table holds around 170,000 distinct CDR3 sequences, about a sixth found once. Sequenced: CD8+ T cells from PBMCs. These receptors all come from a human donor in good health (CMV status not recorded). Some clones in this sample may be carry-over from other donors' samples. CDR3s include the opening cysteine and the closing phenylalanine or tryptophan. The order of the fields is D gene, V gene, J gene, clone size, CDR3 protein, CDR3 DNA. The D gene is left open where the match is weak. Clone size is given for some rows only: seen once, a few or many times, or a class if the clone is expanded.

D gene: .
V gene: TRBV27
J gene: TRBJ2-7
clone size: .
CDR3 protein: CASSSGNAESEQYF
CDR3 DNA: TGTGCCAGCAGTTCTGGGAATGCGGAAAGCGAGCAGTACTTC

D gene: .
V gene: TRBV6-5
J gene: TRBJ2-3
clone size: .
CDR3 protein: CASSYSAAGEQGDTDTQYF
CDR3 DNA: TGTGCCAGCAGTTACTCGGCAGCGGGGGAGCAGGGGGACACAGATACGCAGTATTTT

D gene: TRBD1
V gene: TRBV14
J gene: TRBJ2-3
clone size: .
CDR3 protein: CASSQPYRTGSSRDTQYF
CDR3 DNA: TGTGCCAGCAGCCAACCTTATCGGACAGGCTCCTCCAGGGATACGCAGTATTTT

D gene: .
V gene: TRBV29-1
J gene: TRBJ1-2
clone size: .
CDR3 protein: CSVDQGSHGYTF
CDR3 DNA: TGCAGCGTTGATCAGGGTTCGCATGGCTACACCTTC

D gene: .
V gene: TRBV20-1
J gene: TRBJ2-7
clone size: .
CDR3 protein: CSARGGKGDAGEQYF
CDR3 DNA: TGCAGTGCTAGAGGAGGGAAGGGTGACGCGGGGGAGCAGTACTTC

D gene: TRBD2
V gene: TRBV6-2/TRBV6-3
J gene: TRBJ2-7
clone size: .
CDR3 protein: CASSDTGLIIYEQYF
CDR3 DNA: TGTGCCAGCAGCGATACGGGACTAATTATCTACGAGCAGTACTTC

D gene: TRBD2
V gene: TRBV14
J gene: TRBJ2-7
clone size: .
CDR3 protein: CASSQGGKQYF
CDR3 DNA: TGTGCCAGCAGCCAGGGAGGGAAGCAGTACTTC

D gene: .
V gene: TRBV15
J gene: TRBJ1-5
clone size: few
CDR3 protein: CATSRGHQPQHF
CDR3 DNA: TGTGCCACCAGCAGAGGCCACCAGCCCCAGCATTTT

D gene: .
V gene: TRBV7-2
J gene: TRBJ2-1
clone size: .
CDR3 protein: CASSPNSGRRTYEQFF
CDR3 DNA: TGTGCCAGCAGCCCCAACAGCGGGCGAAGAACGTATGAGCAGTTCTTC

D gene: .
V gene: TRBV7-8
J gene: TRBJ2-7
clone size: many
CDR3 protein: CASSFEGGISYEQYF
CDR3 DNA: TGTGCCAGCAGCTTTGAGGGAGGCATCTCCTACGAGCAGTACTTC

D gene: .
V gene: TRBV6-2/TRBV6-3
J gene: TRBJ2-7
clone size: few
CDR3 protein: CASSYGSGKEQYF
CDR3 DNA: TGTGCCAGCAGTTACGGGTCGGGAAAAGAGCAGTACTTC

D gene: .
V gene: TRBV7-8
J gene: TRBJ2-3
clone size: few
CDR3 protein: CASSFLTGRDTQYF
CDR3 DNA: TGTGCCAGCAGCTTCCTGACGGGGCGAGATACGCAGTATTTT

D gene: .
V gene: TRBV7-9
J gene: TRBJ1-2
clone size: .
CDR3 protein: CASSPGQAASYGYTF
CDR3 DNA: TGTGCCAGCAGCCCTGGACAAGCCGCTTCCTATGGCTACACCTTC

D gene: .
V gene: TRBV7-9
J gene: TRBJ1-1
clone size: .
CDR3 protein: CASSFPGNTEAFF
CDR3 DNA: TGTGCCAGCAGCTTTCCAGGGAACACTGAAGCTTTCTTT

D gene: .
V gene: TRBV6-2/TRBV6-3
J gene: TRBJ2-3
clone size: few
CDR3 protein: CASMGWQGRIADTQYF
CDR3 DNA: TGTGCCAGCATGGGCTGGCAGGGGAGAATCGCAGATACGCAGTATTTT

D gene: TRBD1
V gene: TRBV7-9
J gene: TRBJ2-1
clone size: .
CDR3 protein: CASSLGQKFDNEQFF
CDR3 DNA: TGTGCCAGCAGCTTGGGACAGAAGTTCGACAATGAGCAGTTCTTC

D gene: .
V gene: TRBV7-2
J gene: TRBJ1-2
clone size: many
CDR3 protein: CASSDRVPVYGYTF
CDR3 DNA: TGTGCCAGCAGCGATAGAGTTCCTGTCTATGGCTACACCTTC

D gene: .
V gene: TRBV6-6
J gene: TRBJ2-7
clone size: .
CDR3 protein: CASSYEEPGNYQWAEQYF
CDR3 DNA: TGTGCCAGCAGTTACGAGGAGCCCGGGAACTATCAGTGGGCCGAGCAGTACTTC

D gene: .
V gene: TRBV14
J gene: TRBJ1-1
clone size: .
CDR3 protein: CASSPTVMNTEAFF
CDR3 DNA: TGTGCCAGCAGCCCAACAGTTATGAACACTGAAGCTTTCTTT

D gene: TRBD1
V gene: TRBV7-3
J gene: TRBJ1-5
clone size: .
CDR3 protein: CASSLTVLGQGLGQPQHF
CDR3 DNA: TGTGCCAGCAGCTTAACGGTTCTGGGACAGGGGCTCGGGCAGCCCCAGCATTTT

D gene: .
V gene: TRBV7-6
J gene: TRBJ2-7
clone size: few
CDR3 protein: CASSQTDVTLGAYEQYF
CDR3 DNA: TGTGCCAGCAGTCAAACGGATGTCACTCTGGGGGCCTACGAGCAGTACTTC

D gene: TRBD1
V gene: TRBV6-2/TRBV6-3
J gene: TRBJ1-1
clone size: .
CDR3 protein: CASSYSGTGGTEAFF
CDR3 DNA: TGTGCCAGCAGTTACTCGGGGACAGGGGGTACTGAAGCTTTCTTT

D gene: .
V gene: TRBV7-8
J gene: TRBJ1-1
clone size: .
CDR3 protein: CASSSLGSSLREAFF
CDR3 DNA: TGTGCCAGCAGCTCCCTGGGTTCGTCGCTCAGGGAAGCTTTCTTT

D gene: .
V gene: TRBV6-5
J gene: TRBJ2-3
clone size: few
CDR3 protein: CASSYSDRLFTDTQYF
CDR3 DNA: TGTGCCAGCAGTTACTCCGACAGGCTATTCACAGATACGCAGTATTTT